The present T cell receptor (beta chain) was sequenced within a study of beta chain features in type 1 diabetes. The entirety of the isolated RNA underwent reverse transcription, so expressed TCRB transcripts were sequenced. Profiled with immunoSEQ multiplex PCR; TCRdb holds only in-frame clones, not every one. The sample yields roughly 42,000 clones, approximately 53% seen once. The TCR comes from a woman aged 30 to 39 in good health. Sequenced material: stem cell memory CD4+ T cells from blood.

The CDR3 loop is CASSEARGGTSTDTQYF. DNA of the CDR3: TGTGCCAGCAGTGAAGCGCGGGGCGGGACCAGCACAGATACGCAGTATTTT. The V call is TRBV2, the J call TRBJ2-3; D might be TRBD2 (6 bases). V was cut by 0 bases and J by 0 bases, with 13 bases left in between. The germline V gene has CDR1 SNHLY and CDR2 FYNNEI. The length of the CDR3 is 17 residues.